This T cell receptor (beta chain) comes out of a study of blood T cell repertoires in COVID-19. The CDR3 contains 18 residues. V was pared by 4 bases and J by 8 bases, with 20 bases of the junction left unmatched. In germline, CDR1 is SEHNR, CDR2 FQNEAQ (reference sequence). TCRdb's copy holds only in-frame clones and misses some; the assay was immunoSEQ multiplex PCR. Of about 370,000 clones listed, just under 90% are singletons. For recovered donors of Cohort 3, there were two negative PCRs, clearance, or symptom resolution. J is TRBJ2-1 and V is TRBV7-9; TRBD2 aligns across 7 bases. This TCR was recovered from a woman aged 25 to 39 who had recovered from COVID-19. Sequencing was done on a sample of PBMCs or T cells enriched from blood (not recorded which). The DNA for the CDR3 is TGTGCCAGCAGCTCAATTACGCTAGCGGATCCAAATAACCATGAGCAGTTCTTC. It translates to CASSSITLADPNNHEQFF.